This entry lists 17 T cell receptor beta chains sequenced from one sample in a study of T-cell reconstitution after alpha-beta-depleted transplantation in children. Unique molecular identifiers were incorporated when the TCRbeta library was constructed. MiXCR, run by TCRdb on the PCR reads, gives a single entry per CDR3 protein. The sample consists of 600,000 to 700,000 distinct CDR3 sequences, 16% of them appearing once. The sequenced sample was PBMCs from the stem cell graft donor, obtained from the stem cell graft. These TCRs come from a human donor who donated a stem cell graft to a child with acute myeloid leukemia.

The chain couples TRBV4-3 to TRBJ2-7; D is undetermined. Germline V CDR1 and CDR2: LGHNA, YSLEER. The V end was cut by 1 base, the J end by 0 bases, with 13 bases between. This CDR3 spans 16 amino acids. The CDR3 nucleotides are TGCGCCAGCAGCCAAGCTTTTGGGCTTAGCTCCTACGAGCAGTACTTC. This codes for CASSQAFGLSSYEQYF.

In its sample, this clonotype was seen many times. The chain couples TRBV7-8 to TRBJ1-1; D remains unclear. The germline CDR1 and CDR2 sequences are SGHVS and FQNEAQ. The V end was cut by 0 bases, the J end by 6 bases, with 14 bases between. The CDR3 contains 15 residues. CDR3 in amino acids: CASSLAVSKRSEAFF. In DNA, the CDR3 is TGTGCCAGCAGCTTAGCGGTGTCAAAAAGGTCTGAAGCTTTCTTT.

This clonotype showed up many times. The CDR3 nucleotides are TGCAGCGTCCGAGACGCAGATACGCAGTATTTT. This codes for CSVRDADTQYF. The rearrangement joins TRBV29-1 to TRBJ2-3; no reliable D call. The V gene lost 6 bases and the J gene lost 4 bases, with 8 bases spanning the gap. This CDR3 comprises 11 residues. CDR1 is SQVTM and CDR2 is ANQGSEA in the germline V gene.

J is TRBJ1-6 and V is TRBV20-1, with D perhaps matching TRBD1 (5 bases). The CDR3 loop spans 15 amino acids. From germline, CDR1 is DFQATT and CDR2 SNEGSKA (reference sequence). Trimming took off 1 base at V and 5 bases at J, with 12 bases between the two ends. The DNA for the CDR3 is TGCAGTGCTAGAGTGGGGGGTGTAAATAATTCACCCCTCCACTTT. It translates to CSARVGGVNNSPLHF.

The J gene is TRBJ1-1, the V gene TRBV5-1; no clear D gene. V lost 4 bases, J lost 7 bases, and 14 bases lay in between. The CDR3 spans 13 residues. Looked up from germline, CDR1 is SGHRS and CDR2 is YFSETQ. The CDR3 nucleotides are TGCGCCAGCAGCCCCAATCCGGGGAATGAAGCTTTCTTT. It is translated as CASSPNPGNEAFF.

This clonotype was recorded a few times. The genes are TRBV6-5 and TRBJ2-3; TRBD1 aligns across 8 bases. The CDR3 is 17 residues long. Germline CDR1 MNHEY, CDR2 SVGAGI. V dropped 0 bases and J dropped 5; count of bases not matched to a gene: 10. In DNA form, the CDR3 reads TGTGCCAGCAGTTACTCCGCCGTTGGACAGGGCGGAGATACGCAGTATTTT. Its translation is CASSYSAVGQGGDTQYF.

This clonotype was observed at least ten times. The chain's CDR3 is CSARDLAGASTDTQYF. The CDR3 nucleotides read TGCAGTGCTAGAGATCTGGCGGGAGCTAGCACAGATACGCAGTATTTT. This chain connects TRBV20-1 to TRBJ2-3, with 7 bases matching TRBD2. Trimming at V came to 0 bases and at J to 0 bases, leaving 6 bases not matched to a gene. The CDR3 spans 16 residues. CDR1 DFQATT and CDR2 SNEGSKA come from the germline V gene (reference sequence).

This clonotype has more than one count but fewer than ten. The V gene is TRBV6-2 or TRBV6-3, the J gene TRBJ2-5; TRBD2 aligns across 15 bases. CDR3 length: 16 amino acids. Looked up from germline, CDR1 is MNHEY and CDR2 is SVGEGT. After removal of 6 bases from V and 2 bases from J, the junction contained 4 bases not matched to a gene. The CDR3 loop is CASRQGLAGGQETQYF. Here the CDR3 DNA reads TGTGCCAGCAGACAAGGACTAGCGGGGGGGCAAGAGACCCAGTACTTC.

This clonotype was seen ten or more times. The CDR3 here is CASKGTGDQPQHF. In DNA, the CDR3 is TGTGCCAGCAAGGGGACAGGCGATCAGCCCCAGCATTTT. The chain combines TRBV12-3 or TRBV12-4 with TRBJ1-5, with 8 bases lining up with TRBD1. The CDR3 length is 13 residues. After removal of 7 bases from V and 5 bases from J, the junction contained 4 bases not matched to a gene.

This clonotype was seen ten or more times. The V call is TRBV20-1, the J call TRBJ1-4, with TRBD1 matching over 7 bases. Losses at the gene ends were 5 bases for V and 8 bases for J; bases not matched to a gene: 11. The germline V gene encodes CDR1 DFQATT and CDR2 SNEGSKA (reference sequence). This CDR3 is built from 14 residues. The CDR3 nucleotides read TGCAGTGCTCCTTCGAACAGGGGCACAGAAAAACTGTTTTTT. Translated, it gives CSAPSNRGTEKLFF.

The chain recombines TRBV5-1 with TRBJ2-3; TRBD1 matches 7 bases. The germline gives CDR1 SGHRS, CDR2 YFSETQ. CDR3 length: 13 amino acids. V shed 4 bases, J shed 10 bases, and the junction held 9 bases outside the gene matches. CDR3 loop: CASSPEQGKAQYF. As DNA, the CDR3 is TGCGCCAGCAGCCCGGAACAGGGGAAGGCGCAGTATTTT.

This chain joins TRBV7-2 and TRBJ2-1, with 11 bases aligning to TRBD2. Per germline, CDR1 SGHTA and CDR2 FQGNSA. The V gene end was trimmed by 5 bases and the J gene end by 10 bases; junction bases not matched to a gene: 10. CDR3 length: 15 residues. The CDR3 DNA reads TGTGCCAGCAGCCTCGGAGTAGCGGGGGGGCAGGAGCAGTTCTTC. It specifies CASSLGVAGGQEQFF.

This clonotype has only a few counts. This sequence joins TRBV7-2 and TRBJ2-3; maybe TRBD1 (6 bases). V was trimmed by 5 bases and J by 1 base, leaving 13 bases between them. This CDR3 is 15 amino acids long. Germline CDR1 reads SGHTA; CDR2 reads FQGNSA. The CDR3 DNA follows: TGTGCCAGCAGCCCCCGACAGGCCCGCACAGATACGCAGTATTTT. Translation gives CASSPRQARTDTQYF.

This clonotype was counted a single time. The V gene is TRBV7-2, the J gene TRBJ1-1, with a possible D match to TRBD1 (6 bases). Trimming took 5 bases from V and 4 from J, leaving 17 bases between them. Germline values: CDR1 SGHTA, CDR2 FQGNSA. This CDR3 has 15 residues. CDR3 residues: CASSPRRGAGTEAFF. The CDR3, as DNA: TGTGCCAGCAGCCCCCGGCGGGGGGCGGGCACTGAAGCTTTCTTT.

This clonotype has a count of ten or more. This chain connects TRBV27 to TRBJ1-2, with a possible D match to TRBD1 (6 bases). There are 12 residues in the CDR3. The germline V gene has CDR1 MNHEY and CDR2 SMNVEV (reference sequence). V was pared by 6 bases and J by 6 bases, with 11 bases between. Here the CDR3 reads CASSTTGNGYTF. For the CDR3, the DNA is TGTGCCAGCAGCACAACAGGGAATGGCTACACCTTC.

This clonotype was counted ten times or more. The chain is built from TRBV20-1 and TRBJ1-1; no firm D call. CDR1 is DFQATT and CDR2 is SNEGSKA in the germline V gene (reference sequence). Trimming shortened V by 6 bases and J by 5 bases, and 16 bases separated the two germline ends. This CDR3 is built from 13 residues. CDR3 loop: CSATAKGRTEAFF. Written as DNA, the CDR3 is TGCAGTGCAACAGCGAAGGGAAGAACTGAAGCTTTCTTT.

This clonotype was detected ten times or more. The chain joins TRBV20-1 to TRBJ2-7, with D maybe TRBD1 (6 bases). With 6 bases removed from V and 6 bases from J, the gap between germline ends came to 15 bases. The CDR3 runs 12 residues. CDR1 and CDR2 (germline): DFQATT, SNEGSKA (reference sequence). CDR3 loop: CSANRESPEQYF. As DNA, the CDR3 is TGCAGTGCGAACAGGGAATCTCCCGAGCAGTACTTC.